This T cell receptor beta chain was captured in a study of blood T cell repertoires in COVID-19. In the study overall: Acute and convalescent COVID-19 samples came from the United States, Italy and Spain. Nucleic acid was either cDNA or gDNA, and it came from T cells, B-cell-depleted T cells, or PBMCs.

Profiling relied on immunoSEQ multiplex PCR, and the TCRdb table lists in-frame clones only, not all of them. The data hold more than 85,000 clones, with more than 70% observed a single time. This CDR3 is 15 amino acids long. Trimming shortened V by 7 bases and J by 0 bases, and 10 bases separated the two germline ends. The germline V gene has CDR1 MNHEY and CDR2 SVGAGI. Specimen: peripheral blood. The TCR sequence derives from a woman between 50 and 59 years old with acute or convalescent COVID-19. The chain recombines TRBV6-5 with TRBJ1-6; D remains unclear. The CDR3 reads CASILQLSYNSPLHF. CDR3 DNA sequence: TGTGCCAGCATTTTACAGCTCTCCTATAATTCACCCCTCCACTTT.